This is a list of T cell receptor beta chains from one sample in a study of T cells expressing NK-cell markers. Reanalyzing the 5' RACE reads, TCRdb keeps one entry per CDR3 protein, without DNA. The sample shows 150,000 to 200,000 distinct CDR3 sequences, and just over 20% sits with its ten largest clones. Sample: blood T cells: a sorted CD56 or NKG2C T cell subset, CD4+ or CD8+ T cells, or bulk PBMC T cells (not recorded which). Receptors originate from a man between 18 and 69 years old in good health. Each CDR3 is given with its conserved first and last residue.

TRBJ2-6 | TRBV12-3/TRBV12-4 | CASRETSGGALGANVLTF
TRBJ2-3 | TRBV12-5 | CASGLGGTGTDTQYF
TRBJ1-5 | TRBV20-1 | CSARGRGGPYQPQHF
TRBJ2-5 | TRBV3-1 | CASSLLSGAYQETQYF
TRBJ2-1 | TRBV5-1 | CASSQTPSGGITYSYNEQFF
TRBJ1-1 | TRBV7-9 | CASSSSPHEAFF
TRBJ1-2 | TRBV7-9 | CASSLRTTGGYGYTF
TRBJ2-7 | TRBV20-1 | CSARHPGGVSSYEQYF
TRBJ1-1 | TRBV12-3/TRBV12-4 | CASSFGGPNTEAFF
TRBJ2-3 | TRBV3-1 | CASSQQAGPPGDTQYF
TRBJ1-1 | TRBV12-3/TRBV12-4 | CASSLGSEAFF
TRBJ2-7 | TRBV6-5 | CASSYSGQGNEQYF
TRBJ1-2 | TRBV12-3/TRBV12-4 | CASRPTEGYYGYTF
TRBJ1-6 | TRBV5-1 | CASSLARQGLGSYNSPLHF
TRBJ1-2 | TRBV5-4 | CASSPGTGGGGYTF
TRBJ1-2 | TRBV28 | CASSFQDRDIEGYTF
TRBJ2-7 | TRBV5-1 | CASSEGPSPYEQYF
TRBJ1-1 | TRBV19 | CASSIAGMTEAFF
TRBJ2-7 | TRBV2 | CASREPEYEQYF
TRBJ1-5 | TRBV27 | CASSFSPNQPQHF
TRBJ2-7 | TRBV11-3 | CASSSGQGVSYEQYF
TRBJ1-1 | TRBV6-5 | CASSFVLGVVNTEAFF
TRBJ2-3 | TRBV9 | CASSSGPRPDTQYF
TRBJ2-7 | TRBV4-1 | CASSLTSGDSYEQYF
TRBJ1-2 | TRBV12-3/TRBV12-4 | CAVGPNTNYGYTF
TRBJ2-1 | TRBV13 | CASSFPPPDSYNEQFF
TRBJ2-5 | TRBV5-1 | CASSLGEETQYF
TRBJ2-3 | TRBV2 | CASRDRSPRTDTQYF
TRBJ2-2 | TRBV2 | CASIRARGNTGELFF
TRBJ2-3 | TRBV12-3/TRBV12-4 | CASSRTVGDTQYF
TRBJ1-3 | TRBV24-1 | CATSARRSSGNTIYF
TRBJ2-1 | TRBV7-3 | CASSFHPGQGTGDEQFF
TRBJ2-2 | TRBV28 | CASSPFGPPGQDYTGELFF
TRBJ1-2 | TRBV6-1 | CATTSLGGFGYTF
TRBJ2-1 | TRBV9 | CASSRLAGGSYNEQFF
TRBJ2-1 | TRBV6-1 | CASSTGANNEQFF
TRBJ1-3 | TRBV12-3/TRBV12-4 | CASTPSGNTIYF
TRBJ2-7 | TRBV3-1 | CASSQDSRESWGTGAYEQYF
TRBJ2-7 | TRBV28 | CASSYGQGASFEQYF
TRBJ2-7 | TRBV7-9 | CASSFRPRESYEQYF
TRBJ1-5 | TRBV5-6 | CASSFGTGTFQPQHF
TRBJ2-1 | TRBV6-4 | CASSEGAGTPFTYNEQFF
TRBJ2-7 | TRBV7-2 | CASSLGGGEKLYEQYF
TRBJ2-3 | TRBV5-6 | CASSFSGADTQYF
TRBJ2-5 | TRBV2 | CASSEAAGVGETQYF
TRBJ2-1 | TRBV19 | CASSISRASYNEQFF
TRBJ2-7 | TRBV10-3 | CAISESASGPSYEQYF
TRBJ1-1 | TRBV27 | CASSHNRGLEAFF
TRBJ1-2 | TRBV9 | CASSVSQEGNYGYTF
TRBJ2-3 | TRBV7-9 | CASSLAGAGALDTQYF
TRBJ2-1 | TRBV7-6 | CASSNANSPTSYNEQFF
TRBJ1-5 | TRBV4-2 | CASSQVSIRGNQPQHF